This T cell receptor (beta chain) was profiled in a study of cytomegalovirus exposure and HLA in healthy donors. Study observations and caveats: Later on, analysis showed that most CMV-associated TCR beta chains appeared to be HLA-restricted. Data from an earlier analysis indicated that most TCR beta V segments were productive either about 87% or about 30% of the time. Later analysis showed TCR association rates varying by HLA locus, highest for DRB1 and lowest for HLA-C.

With 60 Vbeta and 13 Jbeta primers, the PCR was carried out. Generated by immunoSEQ multiplex PCR, the TCRdb table keeps only in-frame clones and is missing some. The sample consists of around 91,000 clones, roughly 80% of them appearing once. Trimming removed 1 base from V and 5 bases from J; junction bases left unmatched: 4. CDR1 is SGHNT and CDR2 is YENEEA in the germline V gene. The length of the CDR3 is 14 residues. About this clone: Its antigen is not identified.

The source of this sequence is a woman in her forties in good health and CMV-seropositive. Sequenced sample: PBMCs. The chain is built from TRBV11-3 and TRBJ1-1, with 7 bases lining up with TRBD1. The chain's CDR3 is CASSLGQGGTEAFF. The DNA of the CDR3 is TGTGCCAGCAGCTTAGGACAGGGTGGTACTGAAGCTTTCTTT.